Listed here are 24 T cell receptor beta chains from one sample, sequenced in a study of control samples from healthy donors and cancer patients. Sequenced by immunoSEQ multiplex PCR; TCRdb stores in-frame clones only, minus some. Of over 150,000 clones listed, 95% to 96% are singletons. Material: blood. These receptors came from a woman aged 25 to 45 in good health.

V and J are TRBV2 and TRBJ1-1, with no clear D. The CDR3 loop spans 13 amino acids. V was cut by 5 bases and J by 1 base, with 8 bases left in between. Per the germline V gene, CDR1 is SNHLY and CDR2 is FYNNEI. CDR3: CASSFTENTEAFF. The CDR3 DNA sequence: TGTGCCAGCAGTTTTACAGAGAACACTGAAGCTTTCTTT.

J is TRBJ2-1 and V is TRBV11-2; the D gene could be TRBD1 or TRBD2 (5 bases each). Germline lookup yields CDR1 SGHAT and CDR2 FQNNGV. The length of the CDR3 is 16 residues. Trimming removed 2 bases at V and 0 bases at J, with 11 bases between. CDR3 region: CASSLHRDVSYNEQFF. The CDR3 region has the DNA TGTGCCAGCAGCTTACACCGGGACGTCTCCTACAATGAGCAGTTCTTC. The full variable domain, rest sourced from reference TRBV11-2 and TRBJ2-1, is EAGVAQSPRYKIIEKRQSVAFWCNPISGHATLYWYQQILGQGPKLLIQFQNNGVVDDSQLPKDRFSAERLKGVDSTLKIQPAKLEDSAVYLCASSLHRDVSYNEQFFGPGTRLTVL.

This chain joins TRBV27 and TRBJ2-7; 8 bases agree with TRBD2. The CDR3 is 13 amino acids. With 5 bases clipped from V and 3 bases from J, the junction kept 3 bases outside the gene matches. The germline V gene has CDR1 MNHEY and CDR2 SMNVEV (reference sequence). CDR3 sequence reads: CASSPRGGYEQYF. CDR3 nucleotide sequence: TGTGCCAGCAGTCCCCGGGGGGGCTACGAGCAGTACTTC.

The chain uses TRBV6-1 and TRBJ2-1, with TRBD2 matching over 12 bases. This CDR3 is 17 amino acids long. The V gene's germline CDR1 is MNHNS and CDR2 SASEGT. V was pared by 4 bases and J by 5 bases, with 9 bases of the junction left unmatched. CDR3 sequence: CASSAMTSGRSNNEQFF. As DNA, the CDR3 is TGTGCCAGCAGTGCGATGACTAGCGGGAGAAGCAACAATGAGCAGTTCTTC.

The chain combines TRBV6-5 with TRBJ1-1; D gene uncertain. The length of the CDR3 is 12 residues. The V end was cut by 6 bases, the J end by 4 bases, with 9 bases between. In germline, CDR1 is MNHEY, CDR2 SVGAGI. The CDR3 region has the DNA TGTGCCAGCAGCCGCTTGAGCACTGAAGCTTTCTTT. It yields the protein CASSRLSTEAFF.

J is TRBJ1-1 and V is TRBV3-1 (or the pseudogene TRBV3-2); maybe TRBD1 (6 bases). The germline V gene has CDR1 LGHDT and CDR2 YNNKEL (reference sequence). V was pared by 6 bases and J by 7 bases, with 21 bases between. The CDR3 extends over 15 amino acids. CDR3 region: CASSPRGGGPNEAFF. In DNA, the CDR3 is TGTGCCAGCAGTCCCCGGGGAGGGGGACCTAATGAAGCTTTCTTT.

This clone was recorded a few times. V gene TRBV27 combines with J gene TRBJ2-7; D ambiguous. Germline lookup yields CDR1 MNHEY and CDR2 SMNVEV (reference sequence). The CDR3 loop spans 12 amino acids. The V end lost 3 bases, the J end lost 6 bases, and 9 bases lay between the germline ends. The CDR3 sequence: CASSFVGSEQYF. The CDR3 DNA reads TGTGCCAGCAGTTTCGTAGGGTCCGAGCAGTACTTC.

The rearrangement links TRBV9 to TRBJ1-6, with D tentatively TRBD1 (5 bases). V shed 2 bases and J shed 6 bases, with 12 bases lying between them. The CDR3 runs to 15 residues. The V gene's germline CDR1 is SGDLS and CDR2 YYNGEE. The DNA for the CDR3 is TGTGCCAGCAGCGTGGGGGTGGCAGGTAATTCACCCCTCCACTTT. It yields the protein CASSVGVAGNSPLHF.

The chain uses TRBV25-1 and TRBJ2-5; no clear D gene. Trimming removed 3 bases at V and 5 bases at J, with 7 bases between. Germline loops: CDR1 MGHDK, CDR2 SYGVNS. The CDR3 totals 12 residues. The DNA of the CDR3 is TGTGCCAGCAGTGACCATGGGGAGACCCAGTACTTC. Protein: CASSDHGETQYF.

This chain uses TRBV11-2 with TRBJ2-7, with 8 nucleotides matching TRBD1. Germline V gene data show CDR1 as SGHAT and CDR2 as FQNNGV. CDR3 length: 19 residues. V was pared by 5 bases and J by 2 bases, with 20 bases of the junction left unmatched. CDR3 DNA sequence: TGTGCCAGCAGCGCTTACCCCCAGGGGGCTATTTTACGTACCTACGAGCAGTACTTC. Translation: CASSAYPQGAILRTYEQYF.

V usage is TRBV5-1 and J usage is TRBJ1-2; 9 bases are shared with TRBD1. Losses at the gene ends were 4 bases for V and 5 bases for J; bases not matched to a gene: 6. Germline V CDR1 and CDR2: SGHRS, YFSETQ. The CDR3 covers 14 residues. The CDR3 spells CASSLDRGKYGYTF. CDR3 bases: TGCGCCAGCAGCCTGGACAGGGGCAAGTATGGCTACACCTTC.

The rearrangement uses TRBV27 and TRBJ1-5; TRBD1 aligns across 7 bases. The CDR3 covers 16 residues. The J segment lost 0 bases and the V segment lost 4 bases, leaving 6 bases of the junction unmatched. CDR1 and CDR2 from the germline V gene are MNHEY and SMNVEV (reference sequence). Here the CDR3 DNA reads TGTGCCAGCAGTTCCTGGGACAGCTATAGCAATCAGCCCCAGCATTTT. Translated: CASSSWDSYSNQPQHF.

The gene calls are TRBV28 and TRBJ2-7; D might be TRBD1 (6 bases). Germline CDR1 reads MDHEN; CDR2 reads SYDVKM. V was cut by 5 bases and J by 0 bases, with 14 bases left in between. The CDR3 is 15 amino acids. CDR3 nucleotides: TGTGCCAGCAGTACCTGGGACATACCCTCCTACGAGCAGTACTTC. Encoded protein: CASSTWDIPSYEQYF.

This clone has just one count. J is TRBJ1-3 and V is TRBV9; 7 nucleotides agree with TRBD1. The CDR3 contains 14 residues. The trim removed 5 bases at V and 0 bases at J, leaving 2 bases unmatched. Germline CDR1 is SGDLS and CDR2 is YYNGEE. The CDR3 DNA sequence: TGTGCCAGCAGAAGGGACAGCTCTGGAAACACCATATATTTT. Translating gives CASRRDSSGNTIYF.

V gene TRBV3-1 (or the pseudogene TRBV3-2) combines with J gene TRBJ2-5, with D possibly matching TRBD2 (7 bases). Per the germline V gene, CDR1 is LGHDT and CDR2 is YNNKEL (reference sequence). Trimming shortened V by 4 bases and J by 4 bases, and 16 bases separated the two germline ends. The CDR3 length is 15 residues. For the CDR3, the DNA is TGTGCCAGCAGCCCCTGGGGGGGGGCCCGAGAGACCCAGTACTTC. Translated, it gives CASSPWGGARETQYF.

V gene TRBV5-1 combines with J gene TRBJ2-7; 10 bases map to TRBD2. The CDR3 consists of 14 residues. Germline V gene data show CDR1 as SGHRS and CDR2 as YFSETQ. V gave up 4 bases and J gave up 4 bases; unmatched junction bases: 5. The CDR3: CASSRTSGQYEQYF. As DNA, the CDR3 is TGCGCCAGCAGCCGGACTAGCGGTCAGTACGAGCAGTACTTC.

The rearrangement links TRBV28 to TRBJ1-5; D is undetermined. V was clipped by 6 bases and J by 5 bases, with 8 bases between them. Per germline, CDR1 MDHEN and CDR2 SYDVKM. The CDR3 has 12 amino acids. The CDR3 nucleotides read TGTGCCAGCAGAACAGCTGATCAGCCCCAGCATTTT. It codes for CASRTADQPQHF.

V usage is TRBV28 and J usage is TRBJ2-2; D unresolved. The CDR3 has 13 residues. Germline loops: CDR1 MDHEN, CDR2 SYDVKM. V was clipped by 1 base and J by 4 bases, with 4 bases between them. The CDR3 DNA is TGTGCCAGCAGTTTATTCAGCACCGGGGAGCTGTTTTTT. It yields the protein CASSLFSTGELFF.

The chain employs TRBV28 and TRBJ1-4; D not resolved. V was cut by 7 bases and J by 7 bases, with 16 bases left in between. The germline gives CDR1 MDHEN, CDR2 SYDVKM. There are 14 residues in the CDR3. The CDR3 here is CASNQPPNTEKLFF. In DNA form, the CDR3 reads TGTGCCAGCAATCAGCCACCCAATACTGAAAAACTGTTTTTT.

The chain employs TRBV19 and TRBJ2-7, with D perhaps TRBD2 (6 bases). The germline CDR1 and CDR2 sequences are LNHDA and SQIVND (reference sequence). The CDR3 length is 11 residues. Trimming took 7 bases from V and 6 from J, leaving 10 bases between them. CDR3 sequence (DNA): TGTGCCAGTACCTGGGGAGGCGAGCAGTACTTC. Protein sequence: CASTWGGEQYF.

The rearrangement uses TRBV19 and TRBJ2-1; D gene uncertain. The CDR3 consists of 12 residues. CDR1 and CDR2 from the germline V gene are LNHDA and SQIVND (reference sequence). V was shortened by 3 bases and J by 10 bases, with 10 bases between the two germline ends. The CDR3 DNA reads TGTGCCAGTAGTATTGTAGGGAAAGAGCAGTTCTTC. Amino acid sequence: CASSIVGKEQFF.

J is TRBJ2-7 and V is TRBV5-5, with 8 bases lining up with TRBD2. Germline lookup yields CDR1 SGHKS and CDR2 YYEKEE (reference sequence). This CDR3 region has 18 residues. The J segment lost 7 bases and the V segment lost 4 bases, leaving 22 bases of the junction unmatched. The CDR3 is CASSLTLRSGSGIGEQYF. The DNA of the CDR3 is TGTGCCAGCAGCCTGACCTTGAGAAGCGGGAGTGGGATAGGGGAGCAGTACTTC.

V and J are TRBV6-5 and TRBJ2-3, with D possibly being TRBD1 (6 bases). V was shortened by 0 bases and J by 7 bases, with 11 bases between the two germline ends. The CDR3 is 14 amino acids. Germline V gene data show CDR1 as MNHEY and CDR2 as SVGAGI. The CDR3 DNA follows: TGTGCCAGCAGTTACTCGATAGGGGACAATACGCAGTATTTT. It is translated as CASSYSIGDNTQYF.

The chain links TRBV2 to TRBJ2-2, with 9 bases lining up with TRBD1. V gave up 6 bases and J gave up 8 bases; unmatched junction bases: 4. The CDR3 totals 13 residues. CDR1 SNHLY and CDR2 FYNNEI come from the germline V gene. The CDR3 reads CASSGQGIGELFF. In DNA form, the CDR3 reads TGTGCCAGCAGCGGACAGGGGATAGGGGAGCTGTTTTTT. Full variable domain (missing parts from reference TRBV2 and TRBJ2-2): EPEVTQTPSHQVTQMGQEVILRCVPISNHLYFYWYRQILGQKVEFLVSFYNNEISEKSEIFDDQFSVERPDGSNFTLKIRSTKLEDSAMYFCASSGQGIGELFFGEGSRLTVL.